This T cell receptor beta chain derives from a study of T cells after yellow fever vaccination (dated by TCRdb to between 2018 and 2021). The study in broad terms: Libraries from fractions with low cell numbers were prepared with the SMART-Seq v4 Ultra Low Input RNA kit. Two healthy male donors, one aged 18 to 30 and one aged 30 to 40 years, were included in the cohort. Blood samples were taken at several timepoints before and after primary and secondary immunization, and bulk PBMC replicates and cell subsets were isolated. To follow T-cell clones before and after both primary and booster YFV17D yellow fever vaccination, bulk TCR alpha and beta repertoires underwent longitudinal sequencing. Broad study findings and their caveats: FACS-sorted repertoires could contain abundant contaminating clonotypes from the bulk population, so computational filtering was required. The secondary T-cell response was found to be weaker but faster than the primary response, with a peak reached on day 5 rather than on day 15. A small fraction of clonotypes appeared in both the CD4 and CD8 compartments, likely as a result of convergent recombination. Because the study included only two donors, the extent to which the findings can be generalized is limited. After the booster, most of the clones that had expanded following primary vaccination were detected again (almost 98% of CD4 and around 90% of CD8), which suggests that memory was broadly maintained.

The sample's treatment or condition label, in plain terms: live attenuated yellow fever vaccine strain. At each blood-draw timepoint, two biological replicates of bulk PBMCs were collected. PBMCs were isolated from peripheral blood using a standard Ficoll-Paque protocol. RNA was extracted with TriZol from bulk PBMCs, CD4 and CD8 fractions, and dextramer-positive and dextramer-negative fractions. Synthesis of TCR cDNA relied on 5'RACE template switching, a step that introduced a universal primer site along with unique molecular identifiers. Priming of cDNA synthesis was performed from both the TCR alpha and TCR beta constant segments. Two PCR steps were used to amplify libraries, with sample barcodes and sequencing adapters being added in the second step. Sequencing of the libraries was done on either Illumina HiSeq 2500 (2x100 bp) or NovaSeq (2x150 bp). On the study's bioinformatics: Reads were demultiplexed and collapsed into UMI consensus sequences with MIGEC, and V(D)J alignment was performed with MiXCR. Using edgeR on replicate PBMC samples, clonotypes were called vaccine-responding if FDR was below 0.01 and the log2 fold change was above 5 up to day 15. Bulk clonotypes were assigned CD4 or CD8 identity according to which sequenced CD4 or CD8 repertoire held them at higher abundance. Using fastp trimming at Q25 and MiXCR clonotype assembly, TCRdb reanalyzed the public sequencing data and kept in-frame beta chains. Each entry is one CDR3 protein sequence, shown with its most common DNA and genes. For this entry, the V and J calls and clone size follow TCRdb and not the study's own pipeline. Counted in this sample were under 600,000 distinct CDR3 sequences; 21% of them appeared once. Of the sample, about a sixth falls within the top ten clones.

Looking up the germline V gene (reference sequence) yields CDR1 LNHNV and CDR2 YYDKDF. The CDR3 numbers 14 residues from cysteine through phenylalanine. The only DNA kept is the CDR3, 42 bases in frame from the first base. Relative to germline, V is 5 bases shorter and J is 6 bases shorter, with 14 bases between their ends. Comments on this clonotype: Its cognate antigen has yet to be identified. The record has no base qualities; no much larger clone is one base away.

Sample: PBMCs, taken about 20 days after the first yellow fever vaccination. The receptor chain draws on TRBV15 and TRBJ1-5, with a weak D call of TRBD1 (6 bases match). The sequence came from a young man who received the YFV17D yellow fever vaccine. The CDR3 protein: CATSLDRLGQPQHF. The DNA sequence follows: TGTGCCACCAGCCTTGACAGGCTAGGTCAGCCCCAGCATTTT. Here the CDR3 is joined to the reference TRBV15 and TRBJ1-5 genes, and the full variable domain is: DAMVIQNPRYQVTQFGKPVTLSCSQTLNHNVMYWYQQKSSQAPKLLFHYYDKDFNNEADTPDNFQSRRPNTSFCFLDIRSPGLGDTAMYLCATSLDRLGQPQHFGDGTRLSIL.